This T cell receptor beta chain was recovered during a study of cytomegalovirus exposure and HLA in healthy donors. Study results and limitations: Trimming of TCR beta V- and J-genes showed a link, identified in a later analysis, to a missense DCLRE1C variant.

The CDR3 runs to 16 residues. J gave up 2 bases and V 7 bases, and 10 bases lay outside the gene matches. The germline V gene has CDR1 SGHTA and CDR2 FQGNSA. Comment on this clone: The antigen remains undetermined.

60 Vbeta and 13 Jbeta primers were used in PCR. Clones were sequenced by immunoSEQ multiplex PCR, and TCRdb holds only the in-frame ones, with some missing. The table lists some 110,000 clones, around four fifths of them singletons, with 1% to 1.5% in the top ten. What was sequenced was PBMCs. The rearrangement joins TRBV7-2 to TRBJ2-7; 11 bases agree with TRBD2. This sequence was found in a young man in good health and CMV-seronegative. The CDR3 is CASTIQLAGDTYEQYF. CDR3 nucleotide sequence: TGTGCCAGCACCATTCAACTAGCGGGGGACACCTACGAGCAGTACTTC.